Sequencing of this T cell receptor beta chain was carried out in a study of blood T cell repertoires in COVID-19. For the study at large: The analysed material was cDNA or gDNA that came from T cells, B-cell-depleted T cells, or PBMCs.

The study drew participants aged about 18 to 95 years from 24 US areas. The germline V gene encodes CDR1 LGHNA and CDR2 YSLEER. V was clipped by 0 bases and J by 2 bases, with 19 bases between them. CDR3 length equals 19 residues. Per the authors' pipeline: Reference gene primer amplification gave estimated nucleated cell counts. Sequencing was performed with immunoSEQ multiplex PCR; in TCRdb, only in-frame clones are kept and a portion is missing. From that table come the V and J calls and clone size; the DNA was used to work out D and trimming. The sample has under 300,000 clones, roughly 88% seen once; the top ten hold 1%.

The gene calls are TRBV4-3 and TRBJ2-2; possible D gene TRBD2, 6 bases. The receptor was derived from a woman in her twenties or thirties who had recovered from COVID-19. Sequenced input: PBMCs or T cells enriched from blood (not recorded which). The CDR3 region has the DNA TGCGCCAGCAGCCAAGAATCGTTCGGGTTAGCGGCAAACACCGGGGAGCTGTTTTTT. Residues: CASSQESFGLAANTGELFF.